This T cell receptor beta chain was profiled in a study of blood T cell repertoires in COVID-19. Whole-study context: From T cells, B-cell-depleted T cells, or PBMCs came the material, which was cDNA or gDNA.

It was during active infection that Seattle patients were enrolled and then longitudinally followed. Looked up from germline, CDR1 is MDHEN and CDR2 is SYDVKM. V lost 1 base, J lost 6 bases, and 4 bases lay in between. This CDR3 is 12 amino acids long. Measured with immunoSEQ multiplex PCR; TCRdb has only the in-frame clones, and not every one. The sample has approximately 250,000 clones; around nine tenths are singletons. The specimen sequenced was peripheral blood. V usage is TRBV28 and J usage is TRBJ2-1, with D hard to call. The clonotype originates from an older woman with COVID-19, enrolled during active disease. The CDR3 protein is CASSLLANEQFF. CDR3 nucleotides: TGTGCCAGCAGTTTATTGGCCAATGAGCAGTTCTTC.